This T cell receptor (beta chain) was identified during a study of CXCR3-negative and CXCR3-positive naive CD8 T cells. Study results and limitations: CXCR3-positive naive cells had more hydrophobic TRB CDR3s than CXCR3-negative naive cells. Comparably high diversity was seen in both naive subsets, and much lower diversity in memory CD8+ cells.

This CDR3 has 16 residues. Germline V CDR1 and CDR2: MNHEY, SVGAGI. In regard to this clonotype: Its antigen is not known.

The authors prepared UMI-labeled TRB cDNA libraries by 5' RACE. TCRdb reprocessed the 5' RACE reads, keeping one entry per CDR3 protein, no DNA. The sample has roughly 59,000 distinct CDR3 sequences. This sequence was found in a human donor in good health. Some clones in this sample may be carry-over from other donors' samples. V gene TRBV6-5 combines with J gene TRBJ2-1; TCRdb designates TRBD1, a call that cannot be tested without DNA. The sequencing sample was made of naive CXCR3+ CD8+ T cells from blood. Subset in this sample: CD45RO-CCR7+CD27+CD95- naive CD8+ T cells expressing CXCR3 (TNR3+). CDR3: CASSYSAGQGFNEQFF.